The present TCR beta chain was sequenced within a study of blood T cell repertoires in COVID-19. Study as a whole: Samples came from the United States, Italy and Spain, spanning acute and convalescent COVID-19. T cells, B-cell-depleted T cells, or PBMCs provided the cDNA or gDNA that served as material.

In the original processing: Amplified reference gene primers provided the basis for estimating nucleated cell counts. Sequenced by immunoSEQ multiplex PCR; TCRdb stores in-frame clones only, minus some. Clone size and V and J calls were adopted from that table, with D and trimming inferred from the DNA. Of some 76,000 clones in the sample, approximately 87% are singletons; the top ten hold 17%. Looked up from germline, CDR1 is SNHLY and CDR2 is FYNNEI. Trimming removed 4 bases from V and 9 bases from J, with 19 bases in between. The CDR3 spans 15 residues. The rearrangement joins TRBV2 to TRBJ2-1, with a possible D match to TRBD2 (6 bases). Sequencing was done on a sample of peripheral blood. This sequence originates from a man older than 75 in a cohort sampled during active COVID-19. As DNA, the CDR3 is TGTGCCAGCAGTGCAACCCGGGGGAATTTGGGTGAGCAGTTCTTC. This sequence encodes CASSATRGNLGEQFF.